This TCR beta chain was captured by sequencing in a study of blood T cells in healthy people across ages. Overall study results and limits: Whereas aged donors had fewer naive CD4+ cells, long-lived donors had more of them and higher diversity.

This clonotype was counted between two and nine times. Its antigen remains unknown. PCR was performed a second time for 7 to 11 cycles using a sample-barcoded 5' primer and a J-beta primer mix. One entry per CDR3 protein, called by TCRdb with MiXCR from the 5' RACE reads. The data show 800,000 to 950,000 distinct CDR3 sequences, with 48% seen just once and about an eighth held by the top ten. For every donor, a draw yielded ten milliliters of peripheral blood. Isolating PBMCs gave at least 6 million of these cells per sample. The CDR3 has 13 residues. With 3 bases removed from V and 5 bases from J, the gap between germline ends came to 11 bases. The germline V gene has CDR1 DFQATT and CDR2 SNEGSKA (reference sequence).

The receptor was derived from a man aged 25 to 45 in good health. The chain joins TRBV20-1 to TRBJ2-4; the D is unclear. Sequencing was carried out using blood. CDR3 in amino acids: CSARSGPQNIQYF. The CDR3 coding sequence is TGCAGTGCTAGGTCCGGACCTCAAAACATTCAGTACTTC.